Shown below are 2 T cell receptor beta chains from a single sample sequenced in a study of blood T cell repertoires in COVID-19. TCRdb's copy holds only in-frame clones and misses some; the assay was immunoSEQ multiplex PCR. The sample has more than 300,000 clones; 70% to 90% are singletons. The sequenced material came from PBMCs or T cells enriched from blood (not recorded which). The receptors shown here come from a woman aged 18-29 years who had recovered from COVID-19.

The chain recombines TRBV28 with TRBJ1-2; 8 bases align to TRBD1. V trimming: 7 bases; J trimming: 6 bases; junction bases outside the gene matches: 10. This CDR3 has 14 amino acids. Germline assignment: CDR1 MDHEN and CDR2 SYDVKM. CDR3 bases: TGTGCCAGCATGGTGACAGGGGATAGTCATGGCTACACCTTC. This translates into CASMVTGDSHGYTF.

The chain links TRBV4-1 to TRBJ1-2; D is ambiguous. The germline V and J ends were trimmed by 0 bases and 8 bases, with 10 bases remaining between them. The CDR3 runs to 13 residues. Germline CDR1 MGHRA, CDR2 YSYEKL. CDR3 protein: CASSQEIVYGYTF. CDR3 nucleotides: TGCGCCAGCAGCCAAGAAATCGTCTACGGCTACACCTTC.